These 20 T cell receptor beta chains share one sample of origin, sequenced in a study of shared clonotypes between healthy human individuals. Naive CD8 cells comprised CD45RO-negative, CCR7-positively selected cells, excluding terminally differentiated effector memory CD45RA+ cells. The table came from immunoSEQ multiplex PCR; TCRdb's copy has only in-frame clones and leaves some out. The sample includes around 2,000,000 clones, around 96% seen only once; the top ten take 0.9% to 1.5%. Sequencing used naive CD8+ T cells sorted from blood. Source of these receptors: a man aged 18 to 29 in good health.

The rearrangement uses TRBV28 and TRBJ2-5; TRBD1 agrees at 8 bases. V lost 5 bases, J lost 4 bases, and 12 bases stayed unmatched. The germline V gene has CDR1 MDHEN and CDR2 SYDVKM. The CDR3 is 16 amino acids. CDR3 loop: CASSLYQGAFGETQYF. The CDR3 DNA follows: TGTGCCAGCAGTCTATATCAGGGGGCTTTCGGAGAGACCCAGTACTTC. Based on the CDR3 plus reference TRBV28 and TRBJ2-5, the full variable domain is DVKVTQSSRYLVKRTGEKVFLECVQDMDHENMFWYRQDPGLGLRLIYFSYDVKMKEKGDIPEGYSVSREKKERFSLILESASTNQTSMYLCASSLYQGAFGETQYFGPGTRLLVL.

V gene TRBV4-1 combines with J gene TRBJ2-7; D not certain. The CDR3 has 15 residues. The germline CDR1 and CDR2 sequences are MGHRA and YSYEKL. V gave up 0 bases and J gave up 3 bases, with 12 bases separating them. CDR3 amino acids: CASSQDNSGFYEQYF. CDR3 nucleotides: TGCGCCAGCAGCCAAGATAATTCAGGTTTCTACGAGCAGTACTTC.

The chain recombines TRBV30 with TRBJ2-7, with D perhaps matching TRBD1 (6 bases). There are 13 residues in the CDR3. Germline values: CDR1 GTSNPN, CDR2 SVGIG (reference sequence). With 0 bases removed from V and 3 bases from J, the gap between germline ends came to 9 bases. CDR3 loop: CAWSVGDNYEQYF. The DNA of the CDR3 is TGTGCCTGGAGTGTAGGGGACAACTACGAGCAGTACTTC.

The CDR3 nucleotides read TGTGCCTGGGTAGACAGGGGGAACACTGAAGCTTTCTTT. As protein: CAWVDRGNTEAFF. The V call is TRBV30, the J call TRBJ1-1, with 8 bases fitting TRBD1. V lost 5 bases and J lost 1; bases outside the gene matches: 3. CDR1 is GTSNPN, CDR2 SVGIG, per germline (reference sequence). The length of the CDR3 is 13 residues. The variable domain in full, with the rest retrieved from reference TRBV30 and TRBJ1-1, is SQTIHQWPATLVQPVGSPLSLECTVEGTSNPNLYWYRQAAGRGLQLLFYSVGIGQISSEVPQNLSASRPQDRQFILSSKKLLLSDSGFYLCAWVDRGNTEAFFGQGTRLTVV.

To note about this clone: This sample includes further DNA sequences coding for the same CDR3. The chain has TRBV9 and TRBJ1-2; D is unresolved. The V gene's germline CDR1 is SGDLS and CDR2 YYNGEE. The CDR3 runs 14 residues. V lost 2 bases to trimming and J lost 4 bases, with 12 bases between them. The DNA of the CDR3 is TGTGCCAGCAGCGTCGAGGGAACAACCTATGGCTACACCTTC. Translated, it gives CASSVEGTTYGYTF.

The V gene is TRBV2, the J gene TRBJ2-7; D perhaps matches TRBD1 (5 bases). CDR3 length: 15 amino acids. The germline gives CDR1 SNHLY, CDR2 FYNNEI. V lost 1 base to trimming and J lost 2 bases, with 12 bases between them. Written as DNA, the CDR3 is TGTGCCAGCAGTGAAGGGTGGGGCCTTGCCTACGAGCAGTACTTC. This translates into CASSEGWGLAYEQYF.

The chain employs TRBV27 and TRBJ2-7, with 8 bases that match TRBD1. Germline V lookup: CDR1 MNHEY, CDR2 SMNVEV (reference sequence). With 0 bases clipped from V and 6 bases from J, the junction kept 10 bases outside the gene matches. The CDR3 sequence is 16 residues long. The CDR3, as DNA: TGTGCCAGCAGTTTATCAAGGGGGCAGGGGGCGGGCGAGCAGTACTTC. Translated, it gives CASSLSRGQGAGEQYF.

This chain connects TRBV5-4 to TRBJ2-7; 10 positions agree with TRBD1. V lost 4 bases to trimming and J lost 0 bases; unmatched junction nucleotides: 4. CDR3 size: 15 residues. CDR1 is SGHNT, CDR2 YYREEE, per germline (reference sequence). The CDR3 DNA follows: TGTGCCAGCAGCATAGGACAGGGGGGCTCCTACGAGCAGTACTTC. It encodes CASSIGQGGSYEQYF.

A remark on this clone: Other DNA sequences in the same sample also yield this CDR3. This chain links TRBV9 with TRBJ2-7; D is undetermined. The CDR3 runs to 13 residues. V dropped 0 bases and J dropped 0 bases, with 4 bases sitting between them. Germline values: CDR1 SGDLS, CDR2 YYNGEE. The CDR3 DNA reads TGTGCCAGCAGCGTAGCGGGCTCCTACGAGCAGTACTTC. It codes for CASSVAGSYEQYF.

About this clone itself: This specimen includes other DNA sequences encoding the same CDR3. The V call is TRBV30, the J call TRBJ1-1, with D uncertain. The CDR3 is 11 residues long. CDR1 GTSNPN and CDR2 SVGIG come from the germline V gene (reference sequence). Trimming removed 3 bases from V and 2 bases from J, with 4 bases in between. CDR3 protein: CAWSINTEAFF. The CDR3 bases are TGTGCCTGGAGCATAAACACTGAAGCTTTCTTT. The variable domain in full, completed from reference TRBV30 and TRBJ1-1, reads SQTIHQWPATLVQPVGSPLSLECTVEGTSNPNLYWYRQAAGRGLQLLFYSVGIGQISSEVPQNLSASRPQDRQFILSSKKLLLSDSGFYLCAWSINTEAFFGQGTRLTVV.

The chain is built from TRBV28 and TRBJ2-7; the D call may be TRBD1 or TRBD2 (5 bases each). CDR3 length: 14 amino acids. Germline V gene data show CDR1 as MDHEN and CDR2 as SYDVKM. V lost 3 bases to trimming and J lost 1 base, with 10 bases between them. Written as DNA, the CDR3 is TGTGCCAGCAGTTTGAGGGGATGGTCCTACGAGCAGTACTTC. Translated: CASSLRGWSYEQYF.

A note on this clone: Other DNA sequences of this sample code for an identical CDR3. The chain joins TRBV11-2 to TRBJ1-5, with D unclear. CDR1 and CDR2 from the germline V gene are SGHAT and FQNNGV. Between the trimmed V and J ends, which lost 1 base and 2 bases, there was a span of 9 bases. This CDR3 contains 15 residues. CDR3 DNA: TGTGCCAGCAGCTTAGGAGCAGCCGGCAATCAGCCCCAGCATTTT. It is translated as CASSLGAAGNQPQHF.

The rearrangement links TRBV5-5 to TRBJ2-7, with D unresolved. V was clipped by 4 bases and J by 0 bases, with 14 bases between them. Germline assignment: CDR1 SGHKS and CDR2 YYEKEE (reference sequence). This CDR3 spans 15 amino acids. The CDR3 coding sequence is TGTGCCAGCAGCCTCGGCGACCCTACCTCCTACGAGCAGTACTTC. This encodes CASSLGDPTSYEQYF.

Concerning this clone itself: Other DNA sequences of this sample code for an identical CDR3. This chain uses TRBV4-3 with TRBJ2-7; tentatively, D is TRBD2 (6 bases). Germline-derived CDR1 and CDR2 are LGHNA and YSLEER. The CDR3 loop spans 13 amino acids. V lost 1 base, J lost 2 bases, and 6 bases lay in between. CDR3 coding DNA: TGCGCCAGCAGCCAAGGACTAGCCTACGAGCAGTACTTC. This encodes CASSQGLAYEQYF.

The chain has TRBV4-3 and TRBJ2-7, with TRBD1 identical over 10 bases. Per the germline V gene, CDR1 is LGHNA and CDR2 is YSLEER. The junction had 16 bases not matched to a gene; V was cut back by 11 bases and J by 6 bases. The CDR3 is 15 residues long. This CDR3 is CAEAAGDRGRSEQYF. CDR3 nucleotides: TGCGCCGAAGCAGCGGGGGACAGGGGACGAAGCGAGCAGTACTTC.

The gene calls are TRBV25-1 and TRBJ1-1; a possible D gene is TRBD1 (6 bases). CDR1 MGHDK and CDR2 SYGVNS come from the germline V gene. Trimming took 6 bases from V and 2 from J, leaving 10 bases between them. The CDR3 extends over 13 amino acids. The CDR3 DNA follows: TGTGCCAGCAGGGACAGTTTTAACACTGAAGCTTTCTTT. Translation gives CASRDSFNTEAFF.

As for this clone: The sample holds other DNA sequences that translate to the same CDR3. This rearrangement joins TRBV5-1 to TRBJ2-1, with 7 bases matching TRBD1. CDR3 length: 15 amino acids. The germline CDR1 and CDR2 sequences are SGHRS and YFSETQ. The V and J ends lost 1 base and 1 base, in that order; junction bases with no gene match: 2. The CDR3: CASSLRQGSYNEQFF. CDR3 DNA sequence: TGCGCCAGCAGCTTGCGACAGGGTTCCTACAATGAGCAGTTCTTC. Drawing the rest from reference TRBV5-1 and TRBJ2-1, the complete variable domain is KAGVTQTPRYLIKTRGQQVTLSCSPISGHRSVSWYQQTPGQGLQFLFEYFSETQRNKGNFPGRFSGRQFSNSRSEMNVSTLELGDSALYLCASSLRQGSYNEQFFGPGTRLTVL.

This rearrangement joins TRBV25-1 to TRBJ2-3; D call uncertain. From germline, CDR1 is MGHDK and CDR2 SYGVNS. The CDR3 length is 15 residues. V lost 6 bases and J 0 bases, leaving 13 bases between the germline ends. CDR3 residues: CASRPMVASTDTQYF. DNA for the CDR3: TGTGCCAGCAGACCCATGGTCGCTAGCACAGATACGCAGTATTTT.

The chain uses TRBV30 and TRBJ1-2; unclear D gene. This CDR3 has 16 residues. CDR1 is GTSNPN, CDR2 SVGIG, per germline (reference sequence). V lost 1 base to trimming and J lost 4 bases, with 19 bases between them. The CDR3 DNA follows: TGTGCCTGGAGTGACACCTACATCGGGAAGCCCTATGGCTACACCTTC. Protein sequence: CAWSDTYIGKPYGYTF.

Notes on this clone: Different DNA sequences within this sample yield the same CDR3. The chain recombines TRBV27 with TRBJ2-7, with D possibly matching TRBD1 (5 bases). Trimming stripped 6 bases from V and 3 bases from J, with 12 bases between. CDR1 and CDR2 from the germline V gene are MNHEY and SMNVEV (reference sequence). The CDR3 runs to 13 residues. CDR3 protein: CASSYRQNYEQYF. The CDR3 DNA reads TGTGCCAGCAGCTATAGACAGAACTACGAGCAGTACTTC.